This T cell receptor beta chain was profiled in a study of blood T cell repertoires in COVID-19. Study background: From the United States, Italy and Spain came samples of acute and convalescent COVID-19. Nucleic acid was either cDNA or gDNA, and it came from T cells, B-cell-depleted T cells, or PBMCs.

Trimming stripped 0 bases from V and 4 bases from J, with 9 bases between. The CDR3 runs to 15 residues. CDR1 and CDR2 from the germline V gene are SNHLY and FYNNEI. Clones were read by immunoSEQ multiplex PCR, and TCRdb kept only the in-frame ones, dropping some. The sample consists of around 250,000 clones, around 81% of them appearing once. The chain carries TRBV2 and TRBJ1-4; tentative D call: TRBD1 (5 bases). The sequence came from a man aged 30-40 years who had recovered from COVID-19. The sequencing sample was made of peripheral blood. The CDR3 region has the DNA TGTGCCAGCAGTGAAGCCCGACAGATTAATGAAAAACTGTTTTTT. The encoded protein is CASSEARQINEKLFF.